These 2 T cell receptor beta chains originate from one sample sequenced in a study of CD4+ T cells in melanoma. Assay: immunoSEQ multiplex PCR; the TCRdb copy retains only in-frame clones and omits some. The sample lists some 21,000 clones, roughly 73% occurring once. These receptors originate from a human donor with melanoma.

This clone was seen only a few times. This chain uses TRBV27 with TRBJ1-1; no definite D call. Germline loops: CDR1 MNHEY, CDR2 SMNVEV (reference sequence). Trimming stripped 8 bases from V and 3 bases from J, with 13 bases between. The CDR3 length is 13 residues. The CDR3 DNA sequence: TGTGCCAGCCACCGAATTCCGCACACTGAAGCTTTCTTT. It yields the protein CASHRIPHTEAFF.

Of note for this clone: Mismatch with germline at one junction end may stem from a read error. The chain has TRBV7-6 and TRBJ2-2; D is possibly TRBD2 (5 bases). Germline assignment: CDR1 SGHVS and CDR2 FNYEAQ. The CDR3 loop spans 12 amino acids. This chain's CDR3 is CASSLAYGELFF. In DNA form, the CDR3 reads TGTGCCAGCAGTTTAGCGTACGGGGAGCTGTTTTTT.